The table lists the clone carrying this T cell receptor beta chain with many counts. The antigen remains unidentified. CDR3 length: 14 residues. CDR1 SGHTA and CDR2 FQGNSA come from the germline V gene. V lost 2 bases, J lost 2 bases, and 8 bases lay in between. These data belong to a study of T-cell reconstitution after alpha-beta-depleted transplantation in children. The study's findings and limits: Newly produced T cells mostly accounted for T-cell counts and diversity one year post-transplant.

Unique molecular identifiers tagged the TCRbeta library. TCRdb reprocessed the PCR reads with MiXCR, giving one entry per CDR3 protein. Among about a million distinct CDR3 sequences listed, about 29% were seen once. The receptor comes from a boy less than two years old who had a stem cell transplant for SCID, so the T cells may come from the graft donor. Sequencing was performed on PBMCs, mostly from graft donor cells, taken 360 days after TCRalphabeta/CD19-depleted stem cell transplant. V usage is TRBV7-2 and J usage is TRBJ2-3, with unresolved D. The CDR3 nucleotides are TGTGCCAGCAGCTTACAACGGGCCACAGATACGCAGTATTTT. This translates into CASSLQRATDTQYF.